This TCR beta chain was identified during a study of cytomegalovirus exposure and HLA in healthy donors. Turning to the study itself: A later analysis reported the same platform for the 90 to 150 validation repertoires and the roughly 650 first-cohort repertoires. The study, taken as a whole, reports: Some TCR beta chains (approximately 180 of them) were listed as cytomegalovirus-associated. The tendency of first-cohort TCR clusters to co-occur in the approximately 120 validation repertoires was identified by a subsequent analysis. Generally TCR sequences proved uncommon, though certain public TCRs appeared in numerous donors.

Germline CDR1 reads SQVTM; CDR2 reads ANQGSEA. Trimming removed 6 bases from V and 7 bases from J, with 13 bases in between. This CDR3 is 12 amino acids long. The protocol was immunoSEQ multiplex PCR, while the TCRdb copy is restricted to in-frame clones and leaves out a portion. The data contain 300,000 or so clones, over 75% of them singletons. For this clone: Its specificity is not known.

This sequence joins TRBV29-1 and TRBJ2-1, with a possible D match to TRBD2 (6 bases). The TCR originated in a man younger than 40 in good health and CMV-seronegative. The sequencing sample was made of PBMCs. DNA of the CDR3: TGCAGCGTGGGAACTAGCAGTAATGAGCAGTTCTTC. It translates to CSVGTSSNEQFF.